Each of the 32 T cell receptor beta chains below was sequenced from the same sample in a study of T-cell memory formation after mild COVID-19 (dated by TCRdb to about 2021). The library came from 5' RACE. TCRdb names Illumina NovaSeq 6000 as the instrument used. Using fastp at Q25 and MiXCR, TCRdb reprocessed the public reads and kept productive beta chains. Rows are combined by CDR3 protein, so each entry shows the most common genes and DNA. The table for this sample lists a few hundred thousand distinct CDR3 sequences; roughly 17% of them were counted only once. More than 20% of the sample rests with the top ten. The sequenced material came from PBMCs or a T cell subset sorted from them (not recorded which). The receptor source for this set is a man aged 18 to 30 who had mild COVID-19 (a few samples of this study predate the infection). The sample titles of this study are shuffled in the database, so cell type and time point are left out; the donor was told from shared clones.

The rearrangement joins TRBV20-1 to TRBJ2-3; the D gene is possibly TRBD2 (7 bases). V lost 6 bases to trimming and J lost 4 bases, with 14 bases between them. In germline, CDR1 is DFQATT, CDR2 SNEGSKA (reference sequence). The CDR3 length is 13 residues. CDR3 in amino acids: CSARAGAPDTQYF. The CDR3 coding sequence is TGCAGTGCCCGGGCGGGGGCCCCAGATACGCAGTATTTT.

V is TRBV6-1 and J is TRBJ2-3; possibly TRBD1 for D (6 bases). The V end was cut by 2 bases, the J end by 4 bases, with 16 bases between. Germline values: CDR1 MNHNS, CDR2 SASEGT. The CDR3 is made up of 16 amino acids. The CDR3: CASSEIGGRGSDTQYF. The CDR3 region has the DNA TGTGCCAGCAGTGAAATAGGAGGCAGGGGTTCAGATACGCAGTATTTT.

This sequence joins TRBV18 and TRBJ1-5, with no clear D. The ends were cut back, 1 base at V and 0 bases at J, with 10 bases in the middle. CDR1 is KGHSH and CDR2 is LQKENI in the germline V gene. The CDR3 totals 16 residues. The chain's CDR3 is CASSPQGAYSNQPQHF. As DNA, the CDR3 is TGTGCCAGCTCACCACAGGGCGCTTATAGCAATCAGCCCCAGCATTTT.

The chain links TRBV7-2 to TRBJ2-5, with D unresolved. With 5 bases removed from V and 6 bases from J, the gap between germline ends came to 13 bases. The CDR3 has 13 amino acids. Germline V lookup: CDR1 SGHTA, CDR2 FQGNSA. CDR3 DNA: TGTGCCAGCAGCCCCCCCTTCAGGAAGACCCAGTACTTC. Its translation is CASSPPFRKTQYF.

The J gene is TRBJ1-1, the V gene TRBV15, with TRBD1 identical over 7 bases. CDR1 is LNHNV and CDR2 is YYDKDF in the germline V gene (reference sequence). The J segment lost 6 bases and the V segment lost 2 bases, leaving 12 bases of the junction unmatched. The CDR3 consists of 16 residues. The CDR3 sequence is CATSRLDRDSSPEAFF. The CDR3 DNA reads as TGTGCCACCAGCAGATTGGACCGGGACAGTTCTCCTGAAGCTTTCTTT.

This clonotype was seen a few times. This chain connects TRBV20-1 to TRBJ2-1; 8 bases match TRBD2. The trim removed 1 base at V and 5 bases at J, leaving 7 bases unmatched. Looked up from germline, CDR1 is DFQATT and CDR2 is SNEGSKA (reference sequence). CDR3 length equals 15 residues. The CDR3 DNA is TGCAGTGCTAGAGCGGATGCGGGGGGCCACAATGAGCAGTTCTTC. Its translation is CSARADAGGHNEQFF.

This clonotype was counted between two and nine times. The chain has TRBV12-3 or TRBV12-4 and TRBJ1-4, with 9 bases identical to TRBD1. This CDR3 has 15 residues. The V segment lost 5 bases and the J segment 10 bases; nucleotides outside the gene matches: 11. The DNA for the CDR3 is TGTGCCAGCAGTCCCTACGGGACAGGGTTTACAAAACTGTTTTTT. Translated, it gives CASSPYGTGFTKLFF.

There are a few counts of this clonotype. The rearrangement uses TRBV3-1 and TRBJ1-2; TRBD1 is a possible D gene (5 bases). V was clipped by 1 base and J by 7 bases, with 13 bases between them. Germline V gene data show CDR1 as LGHDT and CDR2 as YNNKEL (reference sequence). The CDR3 consists of 14 residues. CDR3 residues: CASSQGGVAGGYTF. As DNA, the CDR3 is TGTGCCAGCAGCCAAGGAGGGGTAGCCGGTGGCTACACCTTC.

This clonotype was detected a few times. The chain is built from TRBV28 and TRBJ1-1; D remains ambiguous. Germline V gene lookup returns CDR1 MDHEN and CDR2 SYDVKM. V was cut by 11 bases and J by 4 bases, with 17 bases left in between. The CDR3 contains 13 residues. The CDR3 DNA follows: TGTGCCTCTGCACGCCGCTGGGGCACTGAAGCTTTCTTT. It encodes CASARRWGTEAFF.

This clonotype was found a few times. The J gene is TRBJ2-3, the V gene TRBV5-1; D is uncertain. Germline V gene lookup returns CDR1 SGHRS and CDR2 YFSETQ. Trimming cost V 1 base and J 6 bases, with 6 bases left between them. This CDR3 region has 12 residues. The DNA for the CDR3 is TGCGCCAGCAGCTTGACGCCCGATACGCAGTATTTT. Its protein is CASSLTPDTQYF.

This clonotype was recorded a few times. This chain uses TRBV12-3 or TRBV12-4 with TRBJ2-7, with D perhaps matching TRBD1 (5 bases). The V end lost 3 bases, the J end lost 3 bases, and 9 bases lay between the germline ends. This CDR3 has 13 residues. The CDR3 coding sequence is TGTGCCAGCAGTTTTGGGGCAAGCTACGAGCAGTACTTC. Protein product: CASSFGASYEQYF.

This clonotype was counted a few times. The V call is TRBV7-9, the J call TRBJ2-7; 8 bases map to TRBD2. There are 16 residues in the CDR3. Germline loops: CDR1 SEHNR, CDR2 FQNEAQ (reference sequence). Losses at the gene ends were 1 base for V and 6 bases for J; bases not matched to a gene: 11. The CDR3 loop reads CASSLDAGGVSLEQYF. CDR3 bases: TGTGCCAGCAGCTTAGATGCGGGGGGAGTTTCGCTCGAGCAGTACTTC.

This clonotype was counted a few times. The V call is TRBV12-3 or TRBV12-4, the J call TRBJ2-5, with D tentatively TRBD1 (6 bases). The CDR3 has 14 residues. Trimming removed 3 bases from V and 2 bases from J, with 10 bases in between. The CDR3 here is CASSFRDTQETQYF. The CDR3 bases are TGTGCCAGCAGTTTCCGGGACACGCAAGAGACCCAGTACTTC.

This sequence joins TRBV7-9 and TRBJ2-2; D not certain. Germline V gene data show CDR1 as SEHNR and CDR2 as FQNEAQ (reference sequence). The V end was cut by 2 bases, the J end by 0 bases, with 7 bases between. The CDR3 extends over 15 amino acids. The CDR3 spells CASSLSASNTGELFF. The CDR3 DNA reads TGTGCCAGCAGCTTAAGCGCTTCGAACACCGGGGAGCTGTTTTTT.

This chain uses TRBV18 with TRBJ2-7; no definite D call. Germline V lookup: CDR1 KGHSH, CDR2 LQKENI. The CDR3 loop spans 12 amino acids. V was pared by 5 bases and J by 2 bases, with 7 bases between. CDR3 nucleotides: TGTGCCAGCTCAACAGATGCCTACGAGCAGTACTTC. This sequence encodes CASSTDAYEQYF.

This clonotype turned up a few times. The chain combines TRBV7-2 with TRBJ1-1; D gene uncertain. Trimming stripped 2 bases from V and 6 bases from J, with 10 bases between. CDR3 length equals 13 residues. CDR1 and CDR2 (germline): SGHTA, FQGNSA. In nucleotides, the CDR3 is TGTGCCAGCAGCTTAAGCTGGACCGCTGAAGCTTTCTTT. It codes for CASSLSWTAEAFF.

A few counts support this clonotype. The chain couples TRBV27 to TRBJ2-7; unclear D gene. Trimming pared 6 bases from V and 4 bases from J, leaving 16 bases between. In germline, CDR1 is MNHEY, CDR2 SMNVEV (reference sequence). CDR3 size: 14 residues. Here the CDR3 DNA reads TGTGCCAGCAGCCCCCGAAAGGGATGGTACGAGCAGTACTTC. This sequence encodes CASSPRKGWYEQYF.

This chain joins TRBV5-1 and TRBJ1-2; D is unclear. Per the germline V gene, CDR1 is SGHRS and CDR2 is YFSETQ. With 0 bases removed from V and 7 bases from J, the gap between germline ends came to 13 bases. The CDR3 loop spans 14 amino acids. In DNA form, the CDR3 reads TGCGCCAGCAGCTTGGCGGACCGGAGGAGTGGCTACACCTTC. Translation: CASSLADRRSGYTF.

The chain uses TRBV7-9 and TRBJ2-7, with D perhaps TRBD2 (6 bases). This CDR3 is 17 amino acids long. The V end was cut by 3 bases, the J end by 0 bases, with 18 bases between. Germline assignment: CDR1 SEHNR and CDR2 FQNEAQ (reference sequence). CDR3: CASSFGGGQTSSYEQYF. The CDR3 DNA reads as TGTGCCAGCAGCTTTGGCGGCGGGCAGACTAGCTCCTACGAGCAGTACTTC. The variable domain in full, completed from reference TRBV7-9 and TRBJ2-7, reads DTGVSQNPRHKITKRGQNVTFRCDPISEHNRLYWYRQTLGQGPEFLTYFQNEAQLEKSRLLSDRFSAERPKGSFSTLEIQRTEQGDSAMYLCASSFGGGQTSSYEQYFGPGTRLTVT.

This clonotype has ten or more counts. J is TRBJ2-4 and V is TRBV6-1; 7 bases are shared with TRBD1. Germline lookup yields CDR1 MNHNS and CDR2 SASEGT. The CDR3 spans 14 residues. Losses at the gene ends were 6 bases for V and 8 bases for J; bases not matched to a gene: 10. CDR3 in DNA: TGTGCCAGCAGGATGACAGGGAAGAGGGACATTCAGTACTTC. Protein product: CASRMTGKRDIQYF.

This clonotype was recorded at least ten times. The chain couples TRBV4-2 to TRBJ2-5; maybe TRBD2 (5 bases). The V and J ends lost 1 base and 5 bases respectively, with 17 bases between them. From germline, CDR1 is LGHNA and CDR2 YNFKEQ. The CDR3 runs to 16 residues. The DNA for the CDR3 is TGTGCCAGCAGCCAAGGGGGTAGCGTCGAAGCGGAGACCCAGTACTTC. This encodes CASSQGGSVEAETQYF.

This clonotype was observed a handful of times. The rearrangement links TRBV4-1 to TRBJ2-2; 11 nucleotides line up with TRBD2. The germline V gene encodes CDR1 MGHRA and CDR2 YSYEKL. V lost 6 bases, J lost 0 bases, and 9 bases stayed unmatched. The CDR3 totals 18 residues. The CDR3 spells CASSRNPGLAANTGELFF. In DNA form, the CDR3 reads TGCGCCAGCAGTCGTAACCCGGGACTAGCGGCGAACACCGGGGAGCTGTTTTTT.

This clonotype appeared a few times. The chain recombines TRBV6-5 with TRBJ1-1; D is perhaps TRBD1 (5 bases). The CDR3 extends over 13 amino acids. CDR1 and CDR2 from the germline V gene are MNHEY and SVGAGI. V was pared by 2 bases and J by 6 bases, with 10 bases between. CDR3: CASSYQRGAEAFF. CDR3 coding DNA: TGTGCCAGCAGTTACCAACGGGGCGCTGAAGCTTTCTTT.

This clonotype was counted only a few times. The rearrangement joins TRBV6-2 or TRBV6-3 to TRBJ2-2, with D tentatively TRBD1 or TRBD2 (5 bases each). CDR1 MNHEY and CDR2 SVGEGT come from the germline V gene. The CDR3 consists of 14 residues. Deletions cut 2 bases from V and 8 bases from J, with 12 bases between. The CDR3 DNA sequence: TGTGCCAGCAGTTACACCGGGACGAGGGGGGAGCTGTTTTTT. It is translated as CASSYTGTRGELFF.

In its sample, this clonotype was seen a few times. The J gene is TRBJ2-5, the V gene TRBV4-1, with D uncertain. The V gene lost 0 bases and the J gene lost 0 bases, with 11 bases spanning the gap. Looked up from germline, CDR1 is MGHRA and CDR2 is YSYEKL. The CDR3 runs 16 residues. The CDR3 DNA reads as TGCGCCAGCAGCCAAGATAGCCCTGGGTACCAAGAGACCCAGTACTTC. Translation gives CASSQDSPGYQETQYF.

CDR3 sequence (DNA): TGTGCCAGCAGCTTAGAGGGTGGTAGCGGGAGTCTCACGACCCAGTACTTC. Translated, it gives CASSLEGGSGSLTTQYF. The rearrangement joins TRBV7-2 to TRBJ2-5; 9 bases map to TRBD2. CDR1 SGHTA and CDR2 FQGNSA come from the germline V gene. The CDR3 extends over 17 amino acids. After removal of 1 base from V and 7 bases from J, the junction contained 13 bases not matched to a gene.

V usage is TRBV12-3 or TRBV12-4 and J usage is TRBJ1-4; 9 nucleotides match TRBD1. With 5 bases clipped from V and 7 bases from J, the junction kept 5 bases outside the gene matches. The CDR3 is 14 residues long. CDR3 in DNA: TGTGCCAGCAGTACGGGACAGGGACGTGAAAAACTGTTTTTT. It translates to CASSTGQGREKLFF.

This clonotype was counted a few times. V and J are TRBV10-3 and TRBJ2-7; the match to TRBD1 covers 7 bases. Unmatched junction bases numbered 3, after V lost 5 bases and J lost 2 bases. The CDR3 loop spans 13 amino acids. From germline, CDR1 is ENHRY and CDR2 SYGVKD. CDR3 DNA: TGTGCCATCAGTCCGGGACAGACCTACGAGCAGTACGTC. It translates to CAISPGQTYEQYV.

This clonotype was seen a handful of times. The chain combines TRBV11-2 with TRBJ2-4; D gene unclear. This CDR3 has 15 amino acids. Germline CDR1 reads SGHAT; CDR2 reads FQNNGV. The V gene lost 4 bases and the J gene lost 1 base, with 11 bases spanning the gap. The DNA for the CDR3 is TGTGCCAGCAGCTCCATCCCGGGCGCCAAAAACATTCAGTACTTC. This gives the protein CASSSIPGAKNIQYF.

This rearrangement joins TRBV12-3 or TRBV12-4 to TRBJ1-1; D call uncertain. The V and J ends lost 3 bases and 6 bases respectively, with 11 bases between them. The CDR3 totals 13 residues. CDR3 protein: CASSFGPQAEAFF. CDR3 bases: TGTGCCAGCAGTTTCGGGCCCCAGGCTGAAGCTTTCTTT.

The chain combines TRBV5-1 with TRBJ2-3; D uncertain. V was shortened by 3 bases and J by 2 bases, with 7 bases between the two germline ends. The CDR3 loop spans 13 amino acids. Per the germline V gene, CDR1 is SGHRS and CDR2 is YFSETQ. The CDR3 nucleotides read TGCGCCAGCAGCTCGTGGGACACAGATACGCAGTATTTT. As protein: CASSSWDTDTQYF.

The chain uses TRBV29-1 and TRBJ1-1; perhaps TRBD1 as D (5 bases). This CDR3 spans 12 amino acids. Germline loops: CDR1 SQVTM, CDR2 ANQGSEA. The V gene lost 4 bases and the J gene lost 4 bases, with 10 bases spanning the gap. The CDR3 DNA follows: TGCAGCGTTGCTTCGCAGGGCACTGAAGCTTTCTTT. Its translation: CSVASQGTEAFF.